This TCR beta chain was identified in a study of shared clonotypes between healthy human individuals. Study context: CD4 naive cells filled three plates per donor, CD4 memory three, CD8 naive two and CD8 memory one. General study results and limits: Among a handful of donors, approximately 4.6% of naive CD4 clonotypes were found in common. Clonotypes shared by all four donors outscored non-shared clonotypes in generation probability. Few donors restricted represented genetic and exposure-history diversity.

There are 14 residues in the CDR3. Germline V gives CDR1 SGDLS, CDR2 YYNGEE. V dropped 7 bases and J dropped 7; count of bases not matched to a gene: 11. Comment on this clone: The antigen remains unidentified.

Assay: immunoSEQ multiplex PCR; the TCRdb copy retains only in-frame clones and omits some. The table records about 2.3 million clones, about nine tenths of them present only once. This clonotype was obtained from a man in his late teens or twenties in good health. Some clones in this sample may be carry-over from other donors' samples. This chain links TRBV9 with TRBJ2-1; TRBD1 matches at 7 bases. The specimen sequenced was naive CD4+ T cells from PBMCs. Documented subset: CD45RA+ positively selected. As DNA, the CDR3 is TGTGCCAGCCAGCGTGGACAGGCTTGGAATGAGCAGTTCTTC. This gives the protein CASQRGQAWNEQFF.